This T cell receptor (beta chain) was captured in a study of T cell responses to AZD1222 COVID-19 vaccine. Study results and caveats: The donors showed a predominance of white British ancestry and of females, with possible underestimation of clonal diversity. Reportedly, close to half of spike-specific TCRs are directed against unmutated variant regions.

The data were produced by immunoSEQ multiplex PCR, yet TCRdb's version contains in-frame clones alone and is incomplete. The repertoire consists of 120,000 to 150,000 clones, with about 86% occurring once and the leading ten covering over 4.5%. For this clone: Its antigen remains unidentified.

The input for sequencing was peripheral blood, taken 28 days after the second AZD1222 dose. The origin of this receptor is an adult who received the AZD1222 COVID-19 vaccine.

The CDR3 protein is CASSLGTSGSEDTQYF. Here the CDR3 DNA reads TGTGCCAGCTCACTGGGGACTAGCGGGAGTGAAGATACGCAGTATTTT. V usage is TRBV18 and J usage is TRBJ2-3; 14 bases are a match to TRBD2. V lost 4 bases to trimming and J lost 5 bases; unmatched junction nucleotides: 5. CDR1 is KGHSH and CDR2 is LQKENI in the germline V gene. CDR3 size: 16 residues.